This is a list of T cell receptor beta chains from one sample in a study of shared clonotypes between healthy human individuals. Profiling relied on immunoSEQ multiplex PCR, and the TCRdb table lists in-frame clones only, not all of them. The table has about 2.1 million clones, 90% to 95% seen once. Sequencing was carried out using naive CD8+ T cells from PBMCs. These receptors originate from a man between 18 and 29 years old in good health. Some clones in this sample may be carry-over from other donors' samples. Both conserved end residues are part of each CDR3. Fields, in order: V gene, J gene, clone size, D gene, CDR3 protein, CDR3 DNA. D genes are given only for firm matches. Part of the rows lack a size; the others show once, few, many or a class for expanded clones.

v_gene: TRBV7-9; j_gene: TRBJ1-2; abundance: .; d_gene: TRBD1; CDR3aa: CASPGTGDYGYTF; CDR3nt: TGTGCCAGCCCGGGGACAGGAGACTATGGCTACACCTTC
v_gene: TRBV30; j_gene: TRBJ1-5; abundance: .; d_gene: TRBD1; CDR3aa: CAWSGPGGGPQHF; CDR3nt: TGTGCCTGGAGTGGGCCAGGGGGAGGGCCCCAGCATTTT
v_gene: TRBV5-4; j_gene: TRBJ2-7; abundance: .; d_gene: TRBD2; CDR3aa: CASSPYRPREAPSYEQYF; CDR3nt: TGTGCCAGCAGCCCATACCGTCCACGGGAGGCCCCCTCCTACGAGCAGTACTTC
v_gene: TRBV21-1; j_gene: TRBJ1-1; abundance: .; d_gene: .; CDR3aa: CASSPRGRWGTEAFF; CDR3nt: TGTGCCAGCAGCCCCCGCGGCCGCTGGGGCACTGAAGCTTTCTTT
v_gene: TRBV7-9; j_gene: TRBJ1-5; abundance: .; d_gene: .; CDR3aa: CASSLDWGTHQPQHF; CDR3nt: TGTGCCAGCAGCTTAGATTGGGGGACGCATCAGCCCCAGCATTTT
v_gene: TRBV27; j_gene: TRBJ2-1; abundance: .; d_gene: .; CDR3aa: CASSLSMLTSDEQFF; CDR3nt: TGTGCCAGCAGTTTATCGATGCTAACTTCGGATGAGCAGTTCTTC
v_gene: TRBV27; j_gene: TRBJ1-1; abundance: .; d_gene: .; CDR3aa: CASSLGLGQGRAEAFF; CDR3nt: TGTGCCAGCAGTTTAGGTCTGGGGCAGGGTCGTGCTGAAGCTTTCTTT
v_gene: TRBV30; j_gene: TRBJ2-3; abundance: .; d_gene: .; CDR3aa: CAWSVSPAGTDTQYF; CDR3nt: TGTGCCTGGAGTGTATCCCCCGCGGGGACAGATACGCAGTATTTT
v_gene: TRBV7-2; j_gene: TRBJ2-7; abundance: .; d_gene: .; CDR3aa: CASSPKLVSEQYF; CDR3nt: TGTGCCAGCAGCCCCAAGCTAGTGAGCGAGCAGTACTTC
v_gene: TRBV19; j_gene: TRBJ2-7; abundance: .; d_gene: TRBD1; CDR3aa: CASGGTGTYEQYF; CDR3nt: TGTGCCAGTGGGGGGACAGGAACCTACGAGCAGTACTTC
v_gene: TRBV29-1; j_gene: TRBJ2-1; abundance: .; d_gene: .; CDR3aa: CSVEPPVNEQFF; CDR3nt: TGCAGCGTTGAACCCCCGGTCAATGAGCAGTTCTTC
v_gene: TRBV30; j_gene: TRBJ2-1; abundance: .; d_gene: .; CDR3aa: CAWKWGSYNEQFF; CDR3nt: TGTGCCTGGAAATGGGGCTCCTACAATGAGCAGTTCTTC
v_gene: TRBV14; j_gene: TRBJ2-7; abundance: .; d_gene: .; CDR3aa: CASSQDPTMRASYEQYF; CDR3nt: TGTGCCAGCAGCCAAGACCCGACTATGAGGGCGTCCTACGAGCAGTACTTC
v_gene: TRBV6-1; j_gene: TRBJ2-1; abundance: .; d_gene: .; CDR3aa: CASSEDAHRMNEQFF; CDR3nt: TGTGCCAGCAGTGAAGATGCACACCGTATGAATGAGCAGTTCTTC
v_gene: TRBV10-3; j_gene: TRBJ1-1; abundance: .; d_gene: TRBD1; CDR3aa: CAISETGGGSEAFF; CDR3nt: TGTGCCATCAGTGAAACAGGGGGTGGCTCTGAAGCTTTCTTT
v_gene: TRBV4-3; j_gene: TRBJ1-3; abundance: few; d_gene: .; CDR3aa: CASSPVYGNSGNTIYF; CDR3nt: TGCGCCAGCAGCCCAGTCTACGGGAACTCTGGAAACACCATATATTTT
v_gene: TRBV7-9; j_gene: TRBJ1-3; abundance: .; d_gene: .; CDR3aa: CASSDATAGNTIYF; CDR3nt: TGTGCCAGCAGCGACGCTACGGCCGGAAACACCATATATTTT